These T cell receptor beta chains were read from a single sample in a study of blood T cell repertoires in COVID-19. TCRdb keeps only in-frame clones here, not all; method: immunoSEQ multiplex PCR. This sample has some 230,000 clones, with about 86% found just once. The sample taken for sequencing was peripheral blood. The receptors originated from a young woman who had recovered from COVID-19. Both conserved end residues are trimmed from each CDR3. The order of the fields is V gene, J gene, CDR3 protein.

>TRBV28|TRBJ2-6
ASSSNRAMGANVLT
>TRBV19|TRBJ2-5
ASSPVGGGETQY
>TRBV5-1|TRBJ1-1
ASSQGIFDTHGNTEAF
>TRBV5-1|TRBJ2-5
ASRWGGTSEETQY
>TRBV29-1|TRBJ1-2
SVRDRGLVYGYT
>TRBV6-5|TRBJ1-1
ASSQLPNTEAF
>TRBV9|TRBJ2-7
ASSVGLAPSYEQY
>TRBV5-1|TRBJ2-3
ASSLVGQGTDTQY
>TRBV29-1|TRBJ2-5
SVGGASGQETQY
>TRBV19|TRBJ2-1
ASSIFAVSSYNEQF
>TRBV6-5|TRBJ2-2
ASRLGLTNTGELF
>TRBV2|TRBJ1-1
ASSNRGSNTEAF
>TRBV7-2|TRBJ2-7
ASSASSGRAYEQY
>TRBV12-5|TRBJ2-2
ASGLATGDSGELF
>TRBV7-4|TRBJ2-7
ASSFLLAGETEQY
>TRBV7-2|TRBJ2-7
ASSAGTSGPYEQY
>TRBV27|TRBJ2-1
ASSLLYDDGYGTSGYNEQF
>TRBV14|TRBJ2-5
ASSQDRWASGRGLVETQY
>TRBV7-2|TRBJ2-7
ASSPSAGDYEQY
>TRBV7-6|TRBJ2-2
ASSFPQGADTGELF
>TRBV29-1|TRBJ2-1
SVVDSGYDEQF
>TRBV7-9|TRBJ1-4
ASSGLGQTNEKLF
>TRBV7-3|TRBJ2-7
ASSPQGGSYEQY
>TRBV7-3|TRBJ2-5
ASSSSGSYQETQY
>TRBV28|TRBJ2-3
ASSPAGGETDTQY
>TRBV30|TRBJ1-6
AWSSGQDSPLH
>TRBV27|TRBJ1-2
ASSLGTQGSYYGYT
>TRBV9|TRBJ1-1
ASSVAGVDTEAF
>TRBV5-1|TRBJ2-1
ASSFRTDNEQF
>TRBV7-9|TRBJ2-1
ASSAQGSYNEQF
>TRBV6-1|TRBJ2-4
ASSEGGTSLPIQY
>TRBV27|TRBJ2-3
ASRPGGLTDTQY
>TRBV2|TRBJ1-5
ASSEGSGGPQH